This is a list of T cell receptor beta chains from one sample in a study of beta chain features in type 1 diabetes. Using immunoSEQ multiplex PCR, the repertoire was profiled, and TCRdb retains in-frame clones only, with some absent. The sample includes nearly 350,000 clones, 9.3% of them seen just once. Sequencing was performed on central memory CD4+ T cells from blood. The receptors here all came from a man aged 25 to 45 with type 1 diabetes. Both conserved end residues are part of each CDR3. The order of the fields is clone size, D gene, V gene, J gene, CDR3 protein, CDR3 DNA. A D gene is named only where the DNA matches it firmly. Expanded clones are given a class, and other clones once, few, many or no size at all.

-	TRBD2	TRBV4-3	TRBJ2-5	CASSQETSEETQYF	TGCGCCAGCAGCCAAGAGACTAGCGAAGAGACCCAGTACTTC
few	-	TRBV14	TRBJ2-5	CASSQVTGSQETQYF	TGTGCCAGCAGCCAAGTTACGGGGTCCCAAGAGACCCAGTACTTC
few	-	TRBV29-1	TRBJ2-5	CSGSGGGRETQYF	TGCAGCGGCTCAGGGGGAGGTCGGGAGACCCAGTACTTC
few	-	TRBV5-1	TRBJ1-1	CASSRTAGDTSRAFF	TGCGCCAGCAGTAGAACGGCAGGGGATACATCGCGGGCTTTCTTT
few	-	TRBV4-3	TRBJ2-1	CASSQDLDSANEQFF	TGCGCCAGCAGCCAAGATTTGGACTCGGCCAATGAGCAGTTCTTC
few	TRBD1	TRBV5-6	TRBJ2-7	CASSWGQRYEQYF	TGTGCCAGCAGCTGGGGACAGCGATACGAGCAGTACTTC
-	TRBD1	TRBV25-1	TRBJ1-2	CASSRGQGTGYTF	TGTGCCAGCAGTCGGGGACAGGGTACCGGCTACACCTTC
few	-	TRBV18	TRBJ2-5	CASSPGSEETQYF	TGTGCCAGCTCACCGGGCAGTGAAGAGACCCAGTACTTC
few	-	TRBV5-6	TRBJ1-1	CASSFNGPNLF	TGTGCCAGCAGCTTTAACGGCCCGAACCTATTT
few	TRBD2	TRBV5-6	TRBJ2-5	CASSDLGRGNQETQYF	TGTGCCAGCAGCGACCTGGGGCGGGGGAACCAAGAGACCCAGTACTTC
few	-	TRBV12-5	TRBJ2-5	CASALGGGAETQYF	TGTGCTAGTGCCCTTGGAGGGGGGGCCGAGACCCAGTACTTC
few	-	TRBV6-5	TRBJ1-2	CASSSWGGAPGYTF	TGTGCCAGCAGTTCCTGGGGGGGGGCGCCCGGCTACACCTTC
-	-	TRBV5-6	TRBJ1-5	CASSFENQPQHF	TGTGCCAGCAGCTTTGAAAATCAGCCCCAGCATTTT
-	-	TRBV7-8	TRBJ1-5	CASSLGPGSANQPQHF	TGTGCCAGCAGCTTAGGGCCAGGGTCAGCCAATCAGCCCCAGCATTTT
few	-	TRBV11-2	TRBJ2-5	CASSLGSPGVETQYF	TGTGCCAGCAGCTTAGGATCTCCTGGGGTAGAGACCCAGTACTTC
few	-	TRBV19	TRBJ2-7	CASSTSVAAYEQYF	TGTGCCAGTAGTACCAGCGTCGCGGCCTACGAGCAGTACTTC